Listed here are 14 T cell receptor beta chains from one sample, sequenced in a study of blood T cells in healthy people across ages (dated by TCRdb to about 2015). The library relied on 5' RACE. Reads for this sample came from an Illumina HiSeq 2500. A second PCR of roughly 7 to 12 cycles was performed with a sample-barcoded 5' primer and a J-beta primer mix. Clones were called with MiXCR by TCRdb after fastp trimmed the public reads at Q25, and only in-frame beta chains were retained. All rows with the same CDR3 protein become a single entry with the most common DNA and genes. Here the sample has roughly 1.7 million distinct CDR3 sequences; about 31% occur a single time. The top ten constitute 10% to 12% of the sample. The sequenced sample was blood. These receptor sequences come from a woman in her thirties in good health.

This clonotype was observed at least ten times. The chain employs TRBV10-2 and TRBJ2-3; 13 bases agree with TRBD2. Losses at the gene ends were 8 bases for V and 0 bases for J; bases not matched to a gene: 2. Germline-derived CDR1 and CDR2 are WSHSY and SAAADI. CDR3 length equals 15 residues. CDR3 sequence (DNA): TGCGCCAGCGGACTAGCGGGAGTAAGCACAGATACGCAGTATTTT. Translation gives CASGLAGVSTDTQYF.

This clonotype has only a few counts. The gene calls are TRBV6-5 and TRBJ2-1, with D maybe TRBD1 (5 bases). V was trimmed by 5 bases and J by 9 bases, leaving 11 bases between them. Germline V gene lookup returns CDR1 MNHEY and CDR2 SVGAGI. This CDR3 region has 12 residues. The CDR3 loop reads CASSAARGEQFF. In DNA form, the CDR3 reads TGTGCCAGCAGTGCGGCTAGGGGTGAGCAGTTCTTC.

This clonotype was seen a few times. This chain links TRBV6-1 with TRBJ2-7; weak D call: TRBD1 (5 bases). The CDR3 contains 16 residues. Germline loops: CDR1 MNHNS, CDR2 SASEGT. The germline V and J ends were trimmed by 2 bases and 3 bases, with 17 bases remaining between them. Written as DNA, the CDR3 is TGTGCCAGCAGTGAATGGTCGGCAGGGCCGAACTACGAGCAGTACTTC. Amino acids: CASSEWSAGPNYEQYF.

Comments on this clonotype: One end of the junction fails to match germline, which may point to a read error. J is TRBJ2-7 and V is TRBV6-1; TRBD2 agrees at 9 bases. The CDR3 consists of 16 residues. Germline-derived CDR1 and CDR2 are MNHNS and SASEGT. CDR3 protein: CATSGGPSGVPREQYF. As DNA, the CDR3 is TGTGCCACCAGTGGAGGCCCTAGCGGGGTTCCTAGGGAGCAGTACTTC.

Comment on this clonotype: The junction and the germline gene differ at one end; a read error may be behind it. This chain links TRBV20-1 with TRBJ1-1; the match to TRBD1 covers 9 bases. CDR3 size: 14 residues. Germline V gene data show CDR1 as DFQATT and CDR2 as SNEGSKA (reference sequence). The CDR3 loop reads CSAWGQGLNTGAFF. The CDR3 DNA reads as TGCAGTGCCTGGGGACAGGGATTGAACACTGGAGCTTTCTTT.

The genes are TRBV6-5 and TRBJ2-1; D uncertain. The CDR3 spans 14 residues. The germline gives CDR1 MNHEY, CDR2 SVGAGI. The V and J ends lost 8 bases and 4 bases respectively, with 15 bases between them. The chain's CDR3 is CASGSGETYNEQFF. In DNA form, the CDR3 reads TGTGCCAGCGGGTCTGGCGAGACATACAATGAGCAGTTCTTC.

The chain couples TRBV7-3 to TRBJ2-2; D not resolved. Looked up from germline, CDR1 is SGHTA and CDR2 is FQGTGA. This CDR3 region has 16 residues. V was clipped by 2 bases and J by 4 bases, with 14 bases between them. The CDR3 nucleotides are TGTGCCAGCAGCTTATTAGTTTTTGGCAGCACCGGGGAGCTGTTTTTT. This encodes CASSLLVFGSTGELFF.

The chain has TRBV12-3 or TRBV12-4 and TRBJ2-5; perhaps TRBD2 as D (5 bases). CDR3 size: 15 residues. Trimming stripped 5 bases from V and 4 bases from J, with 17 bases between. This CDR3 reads CASSPNRGLGETQYF. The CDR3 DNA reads TGTGCCAGCAGTCCGAACCGGGGATTAGGAGAGACCCAGTACTTC.

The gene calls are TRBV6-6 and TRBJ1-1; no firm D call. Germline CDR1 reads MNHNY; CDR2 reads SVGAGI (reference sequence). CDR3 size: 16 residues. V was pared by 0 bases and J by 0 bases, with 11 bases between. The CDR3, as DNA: TGTGCCAGCAGTTACTCCGGGTCGGGGATGAACACTGAAGCTTTCTTT. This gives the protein CASSYSGSGMNTEAFF.

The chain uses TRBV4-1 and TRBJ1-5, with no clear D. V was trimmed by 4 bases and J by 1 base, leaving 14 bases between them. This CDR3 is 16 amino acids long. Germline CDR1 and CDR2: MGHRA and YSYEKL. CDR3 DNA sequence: TGCGCCAGCAGCCTCATCCCTGGAGTAAGCAATCAGCCCCAGCATTTT. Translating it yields CASSLIPGVSNQPQHF.

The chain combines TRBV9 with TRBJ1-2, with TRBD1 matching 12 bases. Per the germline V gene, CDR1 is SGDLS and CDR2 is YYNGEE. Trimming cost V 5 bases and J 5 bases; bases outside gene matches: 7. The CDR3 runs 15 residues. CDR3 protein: CASSPTGQGAYGYTF. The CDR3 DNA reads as TGTGCCAGCAGTCCGACGGGACAGGGGGCATATGGCTACACCTTC.

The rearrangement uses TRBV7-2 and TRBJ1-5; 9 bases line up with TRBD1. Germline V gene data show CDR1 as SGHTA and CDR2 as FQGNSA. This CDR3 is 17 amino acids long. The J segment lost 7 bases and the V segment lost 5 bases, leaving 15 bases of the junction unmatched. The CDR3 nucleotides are TGTGCCAGCAGCCCGGGACAGGGTTGGGGTCGAGGGCAGCCCCAGCATTTT. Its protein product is CASSPGQGWGRGQPQHF.

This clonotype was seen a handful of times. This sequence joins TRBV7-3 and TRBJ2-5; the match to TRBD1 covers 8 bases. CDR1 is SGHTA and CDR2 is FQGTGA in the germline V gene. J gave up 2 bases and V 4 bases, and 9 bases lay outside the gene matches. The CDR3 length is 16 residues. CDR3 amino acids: CASSYGAGGGQETQYF. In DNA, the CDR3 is TGTGCCAGCAGCTACGGGGCAGGGGGCGGGCAAGAGACCCAGTACTTC.

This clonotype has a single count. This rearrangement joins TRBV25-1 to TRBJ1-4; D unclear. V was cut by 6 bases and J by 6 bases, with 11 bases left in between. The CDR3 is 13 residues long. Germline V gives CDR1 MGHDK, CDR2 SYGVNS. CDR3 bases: TGTGCCAGCAGGGACGTGGAGGATGAAAAACTGTTTTTT. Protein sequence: CASRDVEDEKLFF. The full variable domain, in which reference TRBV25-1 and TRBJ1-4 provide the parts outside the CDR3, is EADIYQTPRYLVIGTGKKITLECSQTMGHDKMYWYQQDPGMELHLIHYSYGVNSTEKGDLSSESTVSRIRTEHFPLTLESARPSHTSQYLCASRDVEDEKLFFGSGTQLSVL.